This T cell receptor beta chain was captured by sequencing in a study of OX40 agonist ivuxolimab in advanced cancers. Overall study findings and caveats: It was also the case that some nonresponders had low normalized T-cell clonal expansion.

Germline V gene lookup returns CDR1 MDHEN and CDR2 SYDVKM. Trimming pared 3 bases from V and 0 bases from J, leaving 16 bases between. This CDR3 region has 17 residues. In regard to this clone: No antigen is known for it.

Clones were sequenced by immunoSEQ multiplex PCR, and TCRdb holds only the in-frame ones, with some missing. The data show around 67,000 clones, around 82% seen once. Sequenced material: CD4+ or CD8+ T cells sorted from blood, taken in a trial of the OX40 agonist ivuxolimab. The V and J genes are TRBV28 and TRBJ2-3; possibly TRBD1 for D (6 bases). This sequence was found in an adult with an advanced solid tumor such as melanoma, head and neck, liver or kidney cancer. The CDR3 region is CASSFPESGASTDTQYF. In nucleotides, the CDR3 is TGTGCCAGCAGTTTCCCCGAATCAGGGGCTAGCACAGATACGCAGTATTTT.